These 18 T cell receptor beta chains originate from one sample sequenced in a study of blood T cell repertoires in COVID-19. Generated by immunoSEQ multiplex PCR, the TCRdb table keeps only in-frame clones and is missing some. The data contain approximately 320,000 clones, nearly 90% of them seen just once; the ten biggest clones take up 11%. Sequenced: peripheral blood. The receptors come from a woman in her thirties with COVID-19, enrolled during active disease.

The chain is built from TRBV27 and TRBJ1-6; D remains unclear. This CDR3 comprises 14 residues. CDR1 is MNHEY and CDR2 is SMNVEV in the germline V gene (reference sequence). V lost 4 bases to trimming and J lost 10 bases, with 14 bases between them. As DNA, the CDR3 is TGTGCCAGCAGTTCACGAGGGCGGCGATCACCCCTCCACTTT. Its translation is CASSSRGRRSPLHF.

This clone occurred once. The rearrangement joins TRBV5-5 to TRBJ2-3; D perhaps matches TRBD1 (7 bases). There are 15 residues in the CDR3. Deletions cut 0 bases from V and 5 bases from J, with 13 bases between. Germline values: CDR1 SGHKS, CDR2 YYEKEE (reference sequence). CDR3 loop: CASSLAGGILDTQYF. CDR3 DNA sequence: TGTGCCAGCAGCTTGGCAGGGGGGATCCTAGATACGCAGTATTTT.

This clone was detected only a few times. The chain couples TRBV28 to TRBJ1-5; D may be TRBD1 (5 bases). The germline V gene encodes CDR1 MDHEN and CDR2 SYDVKM. The CDR3 is made up of 15 amino acids. V was trimmed by 7 bases and J by 0 bases, leaving 13 bases between them. CDR3 bases: TGTGCCAGCAAATGGGGCAGAAATAGCAATCAGCCCCAGCATTTT. Translating it yields CASKWGRNSNQPQHF. The variable domain in full, completed from reference TRBV28 and TRBJ1-5, reads DVKVTQSSRYLVKRTGEKVFLECVQDMDHENMFWYRQDPGLGLRLIYFSYDVKMKEKGDIPEGYSVSREKKERFSLILESASTNQTSMYLCASKWGRNSNQPQHFGDGTRLSIL.

The rearrangement joins TRBV11-2 to TRBJ2-7; perhaps TRBD1 as D (6 bases). This CDR3 comprises 15 residues. Trimming removed 3 bases at V and 0 bases at J, with 12 bases between. Germline V gives CDR1 SGHAT, CDR2 FQNNGV. The CDR3 DNA reads as TGTGCCAGCAGCTTTTGGGACACCTCCTCCTACGAGCAGTACTTC. It translates to CASSFWDTSSYEQYF.

This clone turned up a few times. The V gene is TRBV18, the J gene TRBJ1-4; D gene uncertain. Germline lookup yields CDR1 KGHSH and CDR2 LQKENI. The CDR3 is 12 residues long. V dropped 4 bases and J dropped 7 bases, with 7 bases sitting between them. The CDR3 nucleotides read TGTGCCAGCTCACAGACACCTGAAAAACTGTTTTTT. This encodes CASSQTPEKLFF.

This sequence joins TRBV29-1 and TRBJ1-1; no reliable D call. CDR1 and CDR2 (germline): SQVTM, ANQGSEA. V was clipped by 5 bases and J by 1 base, with 8 bases between them. CDR3 length: 12 amino acids. Written as DNA, the CDR3 is TGCAGCGTTAGGCCTAGGAACACTGAAGCTTTCTTT. Amino acids: CSVRPRNTEAFF. The complete variable domain, with remaining parts taken from reference TRBV29-1 and TRBJ1-1, reads SAVISQKPSRDICQRGTSLTIQCQVDSQVTMMFWYRQQPGQSLTLIATANQGSEATYESGFVIDKFPISRPNLTFSTLTVSNMSPEDSSIYLCSVRPRNTEAFFGQGTRLTVV.

J is TRBJ1-5 and V is TRBV28; D is ambiguous. The ends were cut back, 7 bases at V and 7 bases at J, with 17 bases in the middle. The CDR3 sequence is 14 residues long. CDR1 and CDR2 from the germline V gene are MDHEN and SYDVKM. The chain's CDR3 is CASTSDRVPQPQHF. For the CDR3, the DNA is TGTGCCAGCACTTCAGACCGGGTTCCCCAGCCCCAGCATTTT.

V gene TRBV9 combines with J gene TRBJ2-5, with D unclear. The CDR3 sequence is 13 residues long. V was clipped by 4 bases and J by 4 bases, with 11 bases between them. Germline CDR1 SGDLS, CDR2 YYNGEE. The CDR3 nucleotides are TGTGCCAGCAGCCCCCATTCCGGAGAGACCCAGTACTTC. This sequence encodes CASSPHSGETQYF.

The rearrangement links TRBV9 to TRBJ1-4; D is unclear. The CDR3 runs to 12 residues. Per the germline V gene, CDR1 is SGDLS and CDR2 is YYNGEE. The V and J ends lost 4 bases and 8 bases respectively, with 9 bases between them. The CDR3 loop reads CASSSSGEKLFF. The CDR3 DNA sequence: TGTGCCAGCAGCTCATCCGGGGAAAAACTGTTTTTT.

The rearrangement uses TRBV3-1 (or the pseudogene TRBV3-2) and TRBJ1-1; possible D gene TRBD1, 6 bases. V gave up 1 base and J gave up 0 bases, with 9 bases separating them. Germline loops: CDR1 LGHDT, CDR2 YNNKEL (reference sequence). The CDR3 is 15 residues long. CDR3 sequence reads: CASSQADSMNTEAFF. The CDR3 nucleotides are TGTGCCAGCAGCCAAGCGGACAGCATGAACACTGAAGCTTTCTTT.

V is TRBV6-5 and J is TRBJ2-3, with TRBD2 matching over 8 bases. In germline, CDR1 is MNHEY, CDR2 SVGAGI. This CDR3 is built from 15 residues. Trimming at V came to 6 bases and at J to 6 bases, leaving 11 bases not matched to a gene. CDR3 nucleotide sequence: TGTGCCAGCAGGATCCCGGGACTAGGTGATGATACGCAGTATTTT. Amino acid sequence: CASRIPGLGDDTQYF.

The CDR3 here is CAIISGLRNTEAFF. The DNA of the CDR3 is TGTGCCATTATATCCGGACTCAGGAACACTGAAGCTTTCTTT. The chain carries TRBV28 and TRBJ1-1; D is unclear. Germline CDR1 MDHEN, CDR2 SYDVKM. V lost 10 bases and J lost 1, with 16 bases in between. The CDR3 has 14 amino acids.

The V and J genes are TRBV27 and TRBJ2-7, with D possibly being TRBD2 (7 bases). CDR3 length: 13 residues. CDR1 and CDR2 from the germline V gene are MNHEY and SMNVEV (reference sequence). V was pared by 2 bases and J by 4 bases, with 9 bases between. The chain's CDR3 is CASSLRGGYEQYF. The CDR3 nucleotides are TGTGCCAGCAGTTTAAGGGGGGGGTACGAGCAGTACTTC.

This clone is a singleton in its sample. V and J are TRBV5-5 and TRBJ1-5; the D is unclear. The CDR3 loop spans 12 amino acids. Germline CDR1 and CDR2: SGHKS and YYEKEE (reference sequence). Deletions cut 5 bases from V and 7 bases from J, with 10 bases between. The CDR3 reads CASSFPQQPQHF. CDR3 DNA sequence: TGTGCCAGCAGTTTTCCCCAGCAGCCCCAGCATTTT.

The CDR3: CASSIDLDRNQPQHF. The CDR3 DNA sequence: TGTGCCAGTAGTATAGACCTCGACAGAAACCAGCCCCAGCATTTT. The chain uses TRBV19 and TRBJ1-5, with a possible D match to TRBD1 (5 bases). CDR1 is LNHDA, CDR2 SQIVND, per germline (reference sequence). Trimming stripped 0 bases from V and 7 bases from J, with 13 bases between. The CDR3 is 15 amino acids.

This clone was observed once. The chain employs TRBV18 and TRBJ2-7; D unresolved. This CDR3 is built from 15 residues. The V gene lost 3 bases and the J gene lost 2 bases, with 14 bases spanning the gap. Germline V gives CDR1 KGHSH, CDR2 LQKENI. The CDR3 region has the DNA TGTGCCAGCTCACCCGTATCGACTCCTACCTACGAGCAGTACTTC. This encodes CASSPVSTPTYEQYF.

This chain connects TRBV6-1 to TRBJ2-7, with 7 bases fitting TRBD1. The CDR3 loop spans 15 amino acids. After removal of 3 bases from V and 0 bases from J, the junction contained 5 bases not matched to a gene. Per the germline V gene, CDR1 is MNHNS and CDR2 is SASEGT. This CDR3 reads CASSEETGSSYEQYF. The CDR3, as DNA: TGTGCCAGCAGTGAGGAGACAGGGAGCTCCTACGAGCAGTACTTC.

The genes are TRBV3-1 (or the pseudogene TRBV3-2) and TRBJ1-6, with 9 bases matching TRBD1. The CDR3 contains 16 residues. V gave up 4 bases and J gave up 9 bases; unmatched junction bases: 10. CDR1 is LGHDT, CDR2 YNNKEL, per germline (reference sequence). The CDR3 nucleotides are TGTGCCAGCAGCCTCACCCCTACAGGGGGCGGTTCACCCCTCCACTTT. Translation: CASSLTPTGGGSPLHF.